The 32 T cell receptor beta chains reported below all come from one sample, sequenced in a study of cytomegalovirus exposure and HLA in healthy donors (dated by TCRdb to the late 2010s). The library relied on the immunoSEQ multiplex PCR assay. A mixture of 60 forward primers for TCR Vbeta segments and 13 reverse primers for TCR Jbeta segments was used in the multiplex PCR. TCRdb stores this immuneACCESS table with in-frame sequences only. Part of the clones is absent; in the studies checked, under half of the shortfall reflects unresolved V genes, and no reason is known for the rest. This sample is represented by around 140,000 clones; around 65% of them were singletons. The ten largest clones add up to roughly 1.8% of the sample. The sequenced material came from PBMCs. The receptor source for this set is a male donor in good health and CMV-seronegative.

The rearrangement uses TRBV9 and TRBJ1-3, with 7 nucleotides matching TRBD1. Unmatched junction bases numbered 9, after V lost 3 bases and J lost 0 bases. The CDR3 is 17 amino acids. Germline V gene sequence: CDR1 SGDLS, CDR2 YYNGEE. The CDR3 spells CASSALDRSSSGNTIYF. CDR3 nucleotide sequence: TGTGCCAGCAGCGCACTGGACAGGTCCTCCTCTGGAAACACCATATATTTT.

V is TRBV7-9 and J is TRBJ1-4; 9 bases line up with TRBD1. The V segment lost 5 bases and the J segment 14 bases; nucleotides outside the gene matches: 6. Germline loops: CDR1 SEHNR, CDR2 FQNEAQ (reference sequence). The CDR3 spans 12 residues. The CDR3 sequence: CASSLDRGDLFF. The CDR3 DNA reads TGTGCCAGCAGCCTGGACAGGGGTGATCTGTTTTTT.

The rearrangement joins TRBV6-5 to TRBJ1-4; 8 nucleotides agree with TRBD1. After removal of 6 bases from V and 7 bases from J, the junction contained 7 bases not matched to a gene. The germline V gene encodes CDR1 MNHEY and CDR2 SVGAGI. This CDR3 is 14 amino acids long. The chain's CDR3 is CASSRTGIGEKLFF. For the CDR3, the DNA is TGTGCCAGCAGCCGGACAGGGATCGGTGAAAAACTGTTTTTT.

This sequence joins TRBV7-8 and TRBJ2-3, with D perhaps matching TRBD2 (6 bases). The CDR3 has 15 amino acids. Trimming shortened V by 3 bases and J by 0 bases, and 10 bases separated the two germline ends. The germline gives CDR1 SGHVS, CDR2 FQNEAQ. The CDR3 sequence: CASSLLEGSTDTQYF. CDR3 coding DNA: TGTGCCAGCAGCTTGTTGGAGGGGAGCACAGATACGCAGTATTTT.

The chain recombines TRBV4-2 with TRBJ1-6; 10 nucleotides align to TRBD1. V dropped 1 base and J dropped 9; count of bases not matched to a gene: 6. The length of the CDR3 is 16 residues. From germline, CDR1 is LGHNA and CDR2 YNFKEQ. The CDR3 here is CASSQGDRGRASPLHF. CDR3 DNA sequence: TGTGCCAGCAGCCAAGGTGACAGGGGGCGAGCTTCACCCCTCCACTTT.

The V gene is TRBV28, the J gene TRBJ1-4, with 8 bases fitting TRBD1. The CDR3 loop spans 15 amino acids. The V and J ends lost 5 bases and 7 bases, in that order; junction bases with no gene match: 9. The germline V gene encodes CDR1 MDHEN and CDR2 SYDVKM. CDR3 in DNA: TGTGCCAGCAGTCCTTTGACAGGGGAGTTTGAAAAACTGTTTTTT. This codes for CASSPLTGEFEKLFF.

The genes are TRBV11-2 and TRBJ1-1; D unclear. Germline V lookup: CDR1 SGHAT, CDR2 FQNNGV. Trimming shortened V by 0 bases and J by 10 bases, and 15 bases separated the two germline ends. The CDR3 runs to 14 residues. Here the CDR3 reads CASSLDPFAGVAFF. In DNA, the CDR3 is TGTGCCAGCAGCTTAGATCCCTTTGCCGGGGTAGCTTTCTTT.

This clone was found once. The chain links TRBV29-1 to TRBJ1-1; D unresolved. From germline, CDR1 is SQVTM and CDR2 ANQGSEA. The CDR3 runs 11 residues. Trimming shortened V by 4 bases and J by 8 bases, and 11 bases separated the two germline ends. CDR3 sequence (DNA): TGCAGCGTTGTCTCACCTAACGAAGCTTTCTTT. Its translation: CSVVSPNEAFF.

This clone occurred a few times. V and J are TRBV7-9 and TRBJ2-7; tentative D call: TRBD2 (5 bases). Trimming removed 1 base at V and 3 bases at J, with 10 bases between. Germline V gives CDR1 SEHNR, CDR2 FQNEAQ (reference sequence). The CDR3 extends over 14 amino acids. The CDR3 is CASSLGAGFYEQYF. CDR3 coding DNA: TGTGCCAGCAGCTTAGGGGCGGGCTTCTACGAGCAGTACTTC.

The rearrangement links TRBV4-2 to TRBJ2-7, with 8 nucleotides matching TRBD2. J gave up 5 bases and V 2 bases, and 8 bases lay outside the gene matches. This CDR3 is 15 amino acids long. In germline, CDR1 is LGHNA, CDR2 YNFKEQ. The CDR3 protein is CASSQLLAGYNEQYF. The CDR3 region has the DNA TGTGCCAGCAGCCAACTGTTAGCGGGGTATAACGAGCAGTACTTC.

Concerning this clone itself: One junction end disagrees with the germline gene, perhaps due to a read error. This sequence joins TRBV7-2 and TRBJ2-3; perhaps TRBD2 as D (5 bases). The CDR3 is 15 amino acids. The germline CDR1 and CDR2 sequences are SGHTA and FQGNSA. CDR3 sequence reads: CSSSLALTYTDTQYF. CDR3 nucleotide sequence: TGTTCCAGCAGCTTAGCGTTAACCTACACAGATACGCAGTATTTT.

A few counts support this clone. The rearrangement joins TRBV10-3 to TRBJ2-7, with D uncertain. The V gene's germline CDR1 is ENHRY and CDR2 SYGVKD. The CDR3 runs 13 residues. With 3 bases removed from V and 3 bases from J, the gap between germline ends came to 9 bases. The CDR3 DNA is TGTGCCATCAGTGACGGGTATCACTACGAGCAGTACTTC. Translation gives CAISDGYHYEQYF.

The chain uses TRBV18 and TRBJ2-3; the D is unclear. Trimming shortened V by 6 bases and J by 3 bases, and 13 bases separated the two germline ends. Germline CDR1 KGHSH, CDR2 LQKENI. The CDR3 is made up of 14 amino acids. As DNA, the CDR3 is TGTGCCAGCTCCCCCTACGTTGGTACAGATACGCAGTATTTT. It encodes CASSPYVGTDTQYF.

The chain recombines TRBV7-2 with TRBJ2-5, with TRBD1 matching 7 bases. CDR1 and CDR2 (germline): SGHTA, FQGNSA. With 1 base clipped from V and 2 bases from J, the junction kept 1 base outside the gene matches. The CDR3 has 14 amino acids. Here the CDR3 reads CASSLGTGQETQYF. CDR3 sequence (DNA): TGTGCCAGCAGCTTAGGGACAGGACAAGAGACCCAGTACTTC.

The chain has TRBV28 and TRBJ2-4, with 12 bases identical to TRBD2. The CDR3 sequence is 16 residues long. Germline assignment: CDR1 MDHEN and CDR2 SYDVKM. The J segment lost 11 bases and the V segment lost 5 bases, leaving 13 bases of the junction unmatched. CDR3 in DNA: TGTGCCAGCAGTGCGGTGACTAGCGGGGGCCTGTCCCTTCAGTACTTC. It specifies CASSAVTSGGLSLQYF.

The CDR3 is CASCRTGSVNDGYTF. The CDR3 region has the DNA TGTGCCAGCTGCAGGACAGGGTCTGTAAATGATGGCTACACCTTC. The V and J genes are TRBV6-5 and TRBJ1-2; TRBD1 aligns across 8 bases. Per germline, CDR1 MNHEY and CDR2 SVGAGI. The CDR3 has 15 residues. The ends lost 8 bases at V and 6 bases at J; junction bases unmatched: 14.

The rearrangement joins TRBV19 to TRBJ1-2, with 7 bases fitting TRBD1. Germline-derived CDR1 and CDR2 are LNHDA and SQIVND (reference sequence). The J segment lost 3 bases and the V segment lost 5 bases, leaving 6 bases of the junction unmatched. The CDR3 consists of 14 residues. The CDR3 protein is CASSAGTADYGYTF. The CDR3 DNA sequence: TGTGCCAGTAGTGCCGGGACAGCGGACTATGGCTACACCTTC.

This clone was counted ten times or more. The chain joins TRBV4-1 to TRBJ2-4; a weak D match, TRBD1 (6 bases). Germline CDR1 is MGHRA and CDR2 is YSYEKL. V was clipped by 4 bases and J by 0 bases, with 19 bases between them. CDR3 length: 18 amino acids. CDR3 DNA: TGCGCCAGCAGCCGAGAACAGGACAGTCAAATAGCCAAAAACATTCAGTACTTC. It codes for CASSREQDSQIAKNIQYF.

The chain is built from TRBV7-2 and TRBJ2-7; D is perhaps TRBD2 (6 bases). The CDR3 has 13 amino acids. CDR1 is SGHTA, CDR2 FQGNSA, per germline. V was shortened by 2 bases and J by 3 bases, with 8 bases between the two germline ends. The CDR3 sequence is CASSLKAGYEQYF. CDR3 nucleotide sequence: TGTGCCAGCAGCTTAAAAGCGGGCTACGAGCAGTACTTC.

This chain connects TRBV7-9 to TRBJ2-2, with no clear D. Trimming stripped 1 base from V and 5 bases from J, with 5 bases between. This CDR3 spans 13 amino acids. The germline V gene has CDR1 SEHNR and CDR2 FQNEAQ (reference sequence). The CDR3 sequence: CASSLGGTGELFF. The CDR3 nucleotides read TGTGCCAGCAGCTTAGGAGGAACCGGGGAGCTGTTTTTT.

CDR3 bases: TGTGCCACCAGGACAGGGGGCAATCAGCCCCAGCATTTT. Its translation is CATRTGGNQPQHF. The rearrangement links TRBV19 to TRBJ1-5; 9 nucleotides match TRBD1. After removal of 10 bases from V and 2 bases from J, the junction contained 3 bases not matched to a gene. This CDR3 contains 13 residues. Germline CDR1 LNHDA, CDR2 SQIVND (reference sequence).

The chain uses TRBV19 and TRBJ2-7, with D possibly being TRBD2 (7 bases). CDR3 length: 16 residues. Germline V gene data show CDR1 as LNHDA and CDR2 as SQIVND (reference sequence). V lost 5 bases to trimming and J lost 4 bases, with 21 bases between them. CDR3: CASSVVGGGAPYEQYF. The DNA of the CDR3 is TGTGCCAGTAGTGTGGTTGGCGGGGGCGCCCCTTACGAGCAGTACTTC.

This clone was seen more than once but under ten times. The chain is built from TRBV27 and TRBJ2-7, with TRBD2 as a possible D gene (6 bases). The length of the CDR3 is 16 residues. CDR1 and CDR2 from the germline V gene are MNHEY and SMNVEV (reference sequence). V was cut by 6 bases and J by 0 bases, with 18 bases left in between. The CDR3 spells CASSSNSGLSSYEQYF. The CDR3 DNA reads TGTGCCAGCAGCTCAAATAGCGGCTTAAGCTCCTACGAGCAGTACTTC.

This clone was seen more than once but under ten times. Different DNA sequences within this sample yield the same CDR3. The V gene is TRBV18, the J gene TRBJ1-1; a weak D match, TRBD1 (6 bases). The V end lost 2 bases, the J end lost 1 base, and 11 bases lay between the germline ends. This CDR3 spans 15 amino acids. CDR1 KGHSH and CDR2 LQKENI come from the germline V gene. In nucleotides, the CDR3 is TGTGCCAGCTCACCAGGGGGCGCGAGGAACACTGAAGCTTTCTTT. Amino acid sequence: CASSPGGARNTEAFF.

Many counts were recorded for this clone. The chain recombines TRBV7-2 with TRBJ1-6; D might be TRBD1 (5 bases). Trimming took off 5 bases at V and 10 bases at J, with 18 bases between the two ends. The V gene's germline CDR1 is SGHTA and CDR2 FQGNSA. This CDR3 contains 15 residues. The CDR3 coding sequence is TGTGCCAGCAGCCGAGGGGACGGCGGGATATCACCCCTCCACTTT. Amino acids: CASSRGDGGISPLHF.

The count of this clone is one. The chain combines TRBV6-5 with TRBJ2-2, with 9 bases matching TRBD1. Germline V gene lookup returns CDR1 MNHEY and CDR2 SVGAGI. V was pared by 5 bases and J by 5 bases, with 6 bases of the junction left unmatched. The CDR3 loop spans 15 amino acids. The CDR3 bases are TGTGCCAGCAGTGTCCCGGGACAGGGAACCGGGGAGCTGTTTTTT. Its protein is CASSVPGQGTGELFF.

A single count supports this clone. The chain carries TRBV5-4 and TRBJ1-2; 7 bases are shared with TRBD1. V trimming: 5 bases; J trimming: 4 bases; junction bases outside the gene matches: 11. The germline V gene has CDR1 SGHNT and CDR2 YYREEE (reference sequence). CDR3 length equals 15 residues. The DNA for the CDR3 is TGTGCCAGCAGGCCCGGGACAGAGGGATCCTATGGCTACACCTTC. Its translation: CASRPGTEGSYGYTF. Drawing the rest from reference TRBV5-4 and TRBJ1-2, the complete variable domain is ETGVTQSPTHLIKTRGQQVTLRCSSQSGHNTVSWYQQALGQGPQFIFQYYREEENGRGNFPPRFSGLQFPNYSSELNVNALELDDSALYLCASRPGTEGSYGYTFGSGTRLTVV.

Here the CDR3 reads CASSLNRVGNEQFF. The CDR3 bases are TGTGCCAGCAGTTTAAATCGGGTGGGCAATGAGCAGTTCTTC. The rearrangement joins TRBV27 to TRBJ2-1, with D unresolved. Germline CDR1 reads MNHEY; CDR2 reads SMNVEV (reference sequence). The CDR3 sequence is 14 residues long. With 2 bases removed from V and 6 bases from J, the gap between germline ends came to 11 bases.

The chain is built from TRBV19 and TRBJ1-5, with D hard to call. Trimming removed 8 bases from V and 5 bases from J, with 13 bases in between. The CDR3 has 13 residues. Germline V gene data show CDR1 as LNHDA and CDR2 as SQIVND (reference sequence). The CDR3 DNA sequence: TGTGCCAGTCATCCAGGCCGATATCAGCCCCAGCATTTT. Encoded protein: CASHPGRYQPQHF.

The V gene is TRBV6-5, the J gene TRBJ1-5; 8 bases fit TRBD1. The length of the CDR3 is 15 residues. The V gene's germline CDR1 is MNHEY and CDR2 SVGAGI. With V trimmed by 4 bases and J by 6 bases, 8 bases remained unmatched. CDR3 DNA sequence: TGTGCCAGCAGTTCAACCGGACAGGGAGGTCAGCCCCAGCATTTT. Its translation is CASSSTGQGGQPQHF.

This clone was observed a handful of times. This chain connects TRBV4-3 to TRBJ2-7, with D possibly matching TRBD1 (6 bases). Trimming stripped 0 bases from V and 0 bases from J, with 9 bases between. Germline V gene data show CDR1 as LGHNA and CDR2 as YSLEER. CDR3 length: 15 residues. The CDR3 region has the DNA TGCGCCAGCAGCCAAGAAGGGGACATCTCCTACGAGCAGTACTTC. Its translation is CASSQEGDISYEQYF.

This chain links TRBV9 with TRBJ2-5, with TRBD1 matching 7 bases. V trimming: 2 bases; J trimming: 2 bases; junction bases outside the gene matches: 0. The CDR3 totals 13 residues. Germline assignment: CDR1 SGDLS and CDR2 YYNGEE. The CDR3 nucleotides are TGTGCCAGCAGCGTGACAGGGCAAGAGACCCAGTACTTC. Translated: CASSVTGQETQYF.